This T cell receptor beta chain appears in the sequencing data of a study of blood T cells in healthy people across ages. For the second PCR, which ran for about 7 to 11 cycles, a sample-barcoded 5' primer and a J-beta primer mix were used. TCRdb reanalysed the 5' RACE reads using MiXCR and keeps one entry per CDR3 protein. Of 850,000 to 1,000,000 distinct CDR3 sequences detected, approximately 49% appear once; the ten largest clones hold over 10%. Germline CDR1 and CDR2: LGHDT and YNNKEL (reference sequence). Trimming at V came to 0 bases and at J to 12 bases, leaving 6 bases not matched to a gene. This CDR3 spans 15 amino acids. This clonotype was counted between two and nine times.

The V and J genes are TRBV3-1 and TRBJ2-1, with TRBD2 matching over 12 bases. The TCR originated in a man aged 25-45 years in good health. The sample comprised blood. The CDR3 DNA follows: TGTGCCAGCAGCCAAGACGGACTAGCGGGGCCTGCGCAGTTCTTC. This encodes CASSQDGLAGPAQFF.